This TCR beta chain was captured in a study of T-cell reconstitution after alpha-beta-depleted transplantation in children (TCRdb year 2016). For the study in its entirety: Using TCR repertoire profiling, the study quantitatively followed how T-cell immune reconstitution unfolded in children after TCRalphabeta/CD19-depleted allogeneic hematopoietic cell transplantation.

This clonotype was detected many times. This clone's antigen is unknown. Base-call qualities are not available, and no considerably larger clone is one nucleotide away. The library was produced with PCR. These reads were obtained on an Illumina HiSeq 2500. TCR library preparation used molecular barcoding, with unique molecular identifiers applied to normalize quantification of the TCRbeta repertoire. TCRdb cleaned the public reads at Q25 with fastp, built clones with MiXCR and kept in-frame beta chains. For every CDR3 protein sequence, its rows merge into one entry that carries the most common genes and DNA. For this sample the table gives approximately 640,000 distinct CDR3 sequences, of which roughly 15% were detected only once. Under 1.2% of the sample goes to the ten largest clones. This TCR derives from a human donor who donated a stem cell graft to a child with acute myeloid leukemia. Sequenced here: PBMCs from the stem cell graft donor, sampled from the stem cell graft.

The DNA sequence follows: TGCAGTGCTGGAACCGGGACCCCAACCGATACGCAGTATTTT. This sequence encodes CSAGTGTPTDTQYF. The chain links TRBV20-1 with TRBJ2-3, with the D call perhaps TRBD1 or TRBD2, as 5 bases match in each case. At the junction V is shortened by 5 bases and J by 6 bases, with 18 bases in between. The cysteine opens and the phenylalanine closes a CDR3 of 14 amino acids. CDR3 DNA is the only sequence kept; it has 42 bases, read in frame from the first base. Looking up the germline V gene (reference sequence) yields CDR1 DFQATT and CDR2 SNEGSKA.